This TCR beta chain comes out of a study of blood T cell repertoires in COVID-19. Study-wide background: Whether acute or convalescent, the COVID-19 samples came from the United States, Italy and Spain. Sources were T cells, B-cell-depleted T cells, or PBMCs; the material itself was cDNA or gDNA.

The trim removed 4 bases at V and 7 bases at J, leaving 7 bases unmatched. Germline V gives CDR1 GTSNPN, CDR2 SVGIG (reference sequence). CDR3 length: 15 residues. In the authors' methods: Reference gene primers were amplified, and this amplification served to estimate nucleated cell counts. The repertoire was sequenced with immunoSEQ multiplex PCR; TCRdb's copy has only in-frame clones and lacks some. The V and J calls and clone size come from that table; D and trimming were worked out from the DNA. The profile shows around 80,000 clones, over 75% of them singletons. This clone was seen only a few times.

The sample consisted of peripheral blood. The chain employs TRBV30 and TRBJ2-1, with TRBD2 matching over 13 bases. The clonotype originates from a man older than 75 with acute or convalescent COVID-19. The CDR3 loop is CAWTPGLAGINEQFF. The CDR3 DNA sequence: TGTGCCTGGACGCCGGGACTAGCGGGAATTAATGAGCAGTTCTTC.